Listed below are T cell receptor beta chains from one sample, sequenced in a study of blood T cell repertoires in COVID-19. Libraries were prepared by immunoSEQ multiplex PCR; TCRdb keeps only in-frame clonotypes and omits some of them. This table holds some 70,000 clones, around 89% found once. Source material: peripheral blood. The receptors derive from a man between 60 and 75 years old with acute or convalescent COVID-19. Each CDR3 is given with its conserved first and last residue. Each record gives: V gene, clone size, D gene, J gene, CDR3 protein, CDR3 DNA. D genes are given only for firm matches. For some rows the clone size is stated as once, few or many, or as a class when expanded; others skip it.

v_gene: TRBV6-6
abundance: .
d_gene: TRBD2
j_gene: TRBJ2-7
CDR3aa: CASSYPGGGPTYEQYF
CDR3nt: TGTGCCAGCAGTTACCCCGGGGGGGGCCCCACCTACGAGCAGTACTTC

v_gene: TRBV10-2
abundance: .
d_gene: TRBD1
j_gene: TRBJ1-6
CDR3aa: CASRGGTGNSPLHF
CDR3nt: TGCGCCAGCAGAGGGGGGACAGGGAATTCACCCCTCCACTTT

v_gene: TRBV24-1
abundance: .
d_gene: .
j_gene: TRBJ1-1
CDR3aa: CAPLSSMNTEAFF
CDR3nt: TGTGCCCCCCTCAGTTCCATGAACACTGAAGCTTTCTTT

v_gene: TRBV2
abundance: .
d_gene: .
j_gene: TRBJ2-2
CDR3aa: CASNAGVTGELFF
CDR3nt: TGTGCCAGCAACGCAGGGGTCACCGGGGAGCTGTTTTTT

v_gene: TRBV28
abundance: medium-sized
d_gene: .
j_gene: TRBJ2-7
CDR3aa: CASSHLSESYEQYF
CDR3nt: TGTGCCAGCAGCCATCTCAGTGAATCCTACGAGCAGTACTTC

v_gene: TRBV6-6
abundance: .
d_gene: .
j_gene: TRBJ1-1
CDR3aa: CASSYSGRGPEAFF
CDR3nt: TGTGCCAGCAGTTACTCGGGCAGGGGACCTGAAGCTTTCTTT

v_gene: TRBV12-5
abundance: .
d_gene: .
j_gene: TRBJ2-1
CDR3aa: CASGFTGGGGDEQFF
CDR3nt: TGTGCTAGTGGTTTTACCGGCGGGGGCGGGGATGAGCAGTTCTTC

v_gene: TRBV7-9
abundance: .
d_gene: .
j_gene: TRBJ1-1
CDR3aa: CASSPIRNTEAFF
CDR3nt: TGTGCCAGCAGCCCAATCAGGAACACTGAAGCTTTCTTT

v_gene: TRBV6-7
abundance: .
d_gene: .
j_gene: TRBJ2-7
CDR3aa: CASSYRRRQALSYEQYF
CDR3nt: TGTGCCAGCAGTTACCGCAGACGGCAGGCACTCTCCTACGAGCAGTACTTC

v_gene: TRBV6-1
abundance: .
d_gene: .
j_gene: TRBJ2-3
CDR3aa: CASSDRGTDTQYF
CDR3nt: TGTGCCAGCAGTGACCGGGGCACAGATACGCAGTATTTT

v_gene: TRBV5-1
abundance: once
d_gene: .
j_gene: TRBJ1-2
CDR3aa: CASSLAQGYGYTF
CDR3nt: TGCGCCAGCAGCTTGGCCCAGGGCTATGGCTACACCTTC

v_gene: TRBV27
abundance: .
d_gene: .
j_gene: TRBJ1-1
CDR3aa: CASSLIQGGSNTEAFF
CDR3nt: TGTGCCAGCAGTTTAATCCAGGGAGGGTCGAACACTGAAGCTTTCTTT

v_gene: TRBV6-2/TRBV6-3
abundance: .
d_gene: TRBD1
j_gene: TRBJ1-4
CDR3aa: CASSYLKGQGAPGEKLFF
CDR3nt: TGTGCCAGCAGTTACCTTAAGGGACAGGGGGCTCCAGGGGAAAAACTGTTTTTT

v_gene: TRBV10-1
abundance: .
d_gene: TRBD1
j_gene: TRBJ2-3
CDR3aa: CASRGWDRGHEDTQYF
CDR3nt: TGCGCCAGCAGGGGATGGGACAGGGGGCATGAAGATACGCAGTATTTT

v_gene: TRBV1
abundance: .
d_gene: .
j_gene: TRBJ2-1
CDR3aa: CTSSQDRAGFF
CDR3nt: TGCACCAGCAGCCAAGATAGGGCGGGGTTCTTC

v_gene: TRBV9
abundance: .
d_gene: .
j_gene: TRBJ1-6
CDR3aa: CASRGYNSPLHF
CDR3nt: TGTGCCAGCCGGGGCTATAATTCACCCCTCCACTTT

v_gene: TRBV7-9
abundance: .
d_gene: .
j_gene: TRBJ2-3
CDR3aa: CASSRGTDTQYF
CDR3nt: TGTGCCAGTAGTCGTGGCACAGATACGCAGTATTTT

v_gene: TRBV15
abundance: .
d_gene: TRBD1
j_gene: TRBJ1-5
CDR3aa: CATSPRTGTGNQPQHF
CDR3nt: TGTGCCACCAGCCCCCGGACAGGGACGGGCAATCAGCCCCAGCATTTT

v_gene: TRBV27
abundance: once
d_gene: TRBD1
j_gene: TRBJ1-2
CDR3aa: CASKPGQGLDYGYTF
CDR3nt: TGTGCCAGCAAACCGGGACAGGGGTTAGACTATGGCTACACCTTC

v_gene: TRBV18
abundance: once
d_gene: TRBD1
j_gene: TRBJ1-2
CDR3aa: CASSPATGDYGYTF
CDR3nt: TGTGCCAGCTCACCAGCGACAGGGGACTATGGCTACACCTTC

v_gene: TRBV11-2
abundance: .
d_gene: .
j_gene: TRBJ1-1
CDR3aa: CASSLGAGNTEAFF
CDR3nt: TGTGCCAGCAGCTTAGGGGCAGGGAACACTGAAGCTTTCTTT

v_gene: TRBV9
abundance: .
d_gene: .
j_gene: TRBJ2-3
CDR3aa: CASSVLSTDTQYF
CDR3nt: TGTGCCAGCAGCGTCTTAAGCACAGATACGCAGTATTTT

v_gene: TRBV2
abundance: .
d_gene: TRBD1
j_gene: TRBJ1-5
CDR3aa: CASREQGASQPQHF
CDR3nt: TGTGCCAGCAGGGAACAGGGGGCAAGTCAGCCCCAGCATTTT

v_gene: TRBV9
abundance: .
d_gene: TRBD1
j_gene: TRBJ1-1
CDR3aa: CASSGGQANTEAFF
CDR3nt: TGTGCCAGCAGCGGGGGACAGGCGAACACTGAAGCTTTCTTT

v_gene: TRBV10-1
abundance: .
d_gene: TRBD1
j_gene: TRBJ1-1
CDR3aa: CASSEFRQGGLVTEAFF
CDR3nt: TGCGCCAGCAGTGAGTTCAGACAGGGAGGACTGGTGACTGAAGCTTTCTTT

v_gene: TRBV30
abundance: .
d_gene: .
j_gene: TRBJ1-2
CDR3aa: CAWSGAPGGYTF
CDR3nt: TGTGCCTGGAGTGGAGCCCCAGGGGGCTACACCTTC

v_gene: TRBV29-1
abundance: .
d_gene: TRBD1
j_gene: TRBJ1-1
CDR3aa: CSVGTGAAEAFF
CDR3nt: TGCAGCGTTGGTACAGGGGCGGCTGAAGCTTTCTTT

v_gene: TRBV5-6
abundance: .
d_gene: .
j_gene: TRBJ1-5
CDR3aa: CASSLAPYSNQPQHF
CDR3nt: TGTGCCAGCAGCTTGGCTCCTTATAGCAATCAGCCCCAGCATTTT

v_gene: TRBV27
abundance: .
d_gene: TRBD2
j_gene: TRBJ2-5
CDR3aa: CASSLAGVGETQYF
CDR3nt: TGTGCCAGCAGTTTGGCGGGAGTGGGAGAGACCCAGTACTTC

v_gene: TRBV5-1
abundance: .
d_gene: TRBD1
j_gene: TRBJ1-2
CDR3aa: CASSPETGKGYTF
CDR3nt: TGCGCCAGCAGCCCAGAGACAGGGAAAGGCTACACCTTC

v_gene: TRBV6-1
abundance: .
d_gene: .
j_gene: TRBJ1-2
CDR3aa: CASSEGGSQGPYGYTF
CDR3nt: TGTGCCAGCAGTGAGGGGGGGAGTCAGGGACCCTATGGCTACACCTTC

v_gene: TRBV19
abundance: .
d_gene: .
j_gene: TRBJ2-2
CDR3aa: CASSISGGDTGELFF
CDR3nt: TGTGCCAGTAGTATCTCGGGGGGCGACACCGGGGAGCTGTTTTTT

v_gene: TRBV27
abundance: .
d_gene: TRBD1
j_gene: TRBJ2-5
CDR3aa: CASSYRTGPAETQYF
CDR3nt: TGTGCCAGCAGTTATCGGACAGGCCCCGCAGAGACCCAGTACTTC

v_gene: TRBV4-2
abundance: .
d_gene: TRBD1
j_gene: TRBJ1-5
CDR3aa: CASSQDGQGVQPQHF
CDR3nt: TGTGCCAGCAGCCAAGACGGGCAGGGGGTTCAGCCCCAGCATTTT

v_gene: TRBV6-5
abundance: few
d_gene: .
j_gene: TRBJ1-5
CDR3aa: CASAPTSYSNQPQHF
CDR3nt: TGTGCCAGCGCCCCGACAAGTTATAGCAATCAGCCCCAGCATTTT

v_gene: TRBV30
abundance: .
d_gene: .
j_gene: TRBJ2-3
CDR3aa: CAWSAKPQGITDTQYF
CDR3nt: TGTGCCTGGAGTGCTAAACCTCAGGGGATCACAGATACGCAGTATTTT

v_gene: TRBV9
abundance: .
d_gene: .
j_gene: TRBJ1-3
CDR3aa: CASVANSGNTIYF
CDR3nt: TGTGCCAGCGTGGCCAACTCTGGAAACACCATATATTTT

v_gene: TRBV4-2
abundance: .
d_gene: TRBD2
j_gene: TRBJ2-1
CDR3aa: CASKALSGGNEQFF
CDR3nt: TGTGCCAGCAAAGCCCTTAGCGGGGGCAATGAGCAGTTCTTC

v_gene: TRBV10-3
abundance: .
d_gene: TRBD2
j_gene: TRBJ2-7
CDR3aa: CAISEAASGGSYEQYF
CDR3nt: TGTGCCATCAGTGAGGCGGCTAGCGGGGGTTCCTACGAGCAGTACTTC

v_gene: TRBV4-2
abundance: few
d_gene: .
j_gene: TRBJ2-7
CDR3aa: CASSQTGRVSYEQYF
CDR3nt: TGTGCCAGCAGCCAGACCGGGAGAGTCTCCTACGAGCAGTACTTC

v_gene: TRBV15
abundance: .
d_gene: .
j_gene: TRBJ1-2
CDR3aa: CATSGPGGSQGYGYTF
CDR3nt: TGTGCCACCAGCGGCCCGGGGGGGTCCCAGGGTTATGGCTACACCTTC

v_gene: TRBV3-1/TRBV3-2
abundance: .
d_gene: TRBD1
j_gene: TRBJ1-5
CDR3aa: CASRGQPNQPQHF
CDR3nt: TGTGCCAGCCGGGGACAGCCTAATCAGCCCCAGCATTTT

v_gene: TRBV14
abundance: .
d_gene: .
j_gene: TRBJ1-3
CDR3aa: CASSQPGLLTTGNTIYF
CDR3nt: TGTGCCAGCAGCCAACCGGGACTCCTAACCACTGGAAACACCATATATTTT

v_gene: TRBV5-1
abundance: .
d_gene: .
j_gene: TRBJ1-1
CDR3aa: CASSLNPQGNTEAFF
CDR3nt: TGCGCCAGCAGCTTGAATCCACAGGGGAACACTGAAGCTTTCTTT

v_gene: TRBV2
abundance: .
d_gene: TRBD1
j_gene: TRBJ1-1
CDR3aa: CASRDRVGTEAFF
CDR3nt: TGTGCCAGCAGGGACAGGGTAGGCACTGAAGCTTTCTTT

v_gene: TRBV5-1
abundance: once
d_gene: .
j_gene: TRBJ2-7
CDR3aa: CASSSDSYEQYF
CDR3nt: TGCGCCAGCAGCTCAGACAGTTACGAGCAGTACTTC

v_gene: TRBV2
abundance: .
d_gene: TRBD2
j_gene: TRBJ2-1
CDR3aa: CASTSGRAWNEQFF
CDR3nt: TGTGCCAGCACAAGCGGGAGGGCCTGGAATGAGCAGTTCTTC